A single sample gave rise to the 28 T cell receptor beta chains below, sequenced in a study of blood T cells in healthy people across ages. Using a J-beta primer mix together with a sample-barcoded 5' primer, a second PCR was run for roughly 6 to 12 cycles. In TCRdb, the 5' RACE reads were re-called with MiXCR into one record per CDR3 protein. The sample has around 690,000 distinct CDR3 sequences; roughly three fifths are singletons. Sequenced sample: blood. Receptors were obtained from a man between 60 and 75 years old in good health.

Concerning this clonotype: Germline is not matched at one junction end, which may reflect a read error. The chain is built from TRBV7-2 and TRBJ2-3; tentative D call: TRBD1 (5 bases). There are 16 residues in the CDR3. Germline CDR1 reads SGHTA; CDR2 reads FQGNSA. The CDR3: CAGSLGHPKLADTQYF. The CDR3 bases are TGTGCCGGCAGCTTAGGACACCCCAAGTTGGCAGATACGCAGTATTTT.

The chain combines TRBV20-1 with TRBJ2-7, with 10 bases aligning to TRBD1. The CDR3 length is 14 residues. The V gene's germline CDR1 is DFQATT and CDR2 SNEGSKA (reference sequence). The trim removed 5 bases at V and 2 bases at J, leaving 6 bases unmatched. CDR3 bases: TGCAGTGCTGGGGACAGGGGCAAACCCTACGAGCAGTACTTC. This codes for CSAGDRGKPYEQYF.

The chain links TRBV10-3 to TRBJ2-1; no clear D gene. Germline loops: CDR1 ENHRY, CDR2 SYGVKD. Deletions cut 2 bases from V and 6 bases from J, with 14 bases between. The CDR3 extends over 15 amino acids. The DNA for the CDR3 is TGTGCCATCAGTGAGAGTACCCCACCGGGCAATGAGCAGTTCTTC. This translates into CAISESTPPGNEQFF.

The rearrangement joins TRBV28 to TRBJ2-5; 8 bases are shared with TRBD2. In germline, CDR1 is MDHEN, CDR2 SYDVKM. Unmatched junction bases numbered 5, after V lost 2 bases and J lost 0 bases. This CDR3 comprises 16 residues. CDR3 protein: CASSLGSGGHQETQYF. Here the CDR3 DNA reads TGTGCCAGCAGTTTAGGGAGCGGGGGCCACCAAGAGACCCAGTACTTC.

The chain combines TRBV4-3 with TRBJ2-5; D possibly matches TRBD1 or TRBD2 (5 bases each). The J call is doubtful: the DNA matches TRBJ2-4 better. CDR1 is LGHNA and CDR2 is YSLEER in the germline V gene. The CDR3 contains 16 residues. The CDR3: CASSQDRVGGGNIQYF. The CDR3 bases are TGCGCCAGCAGCCAAGATAGAGTTGGGGGTGGAAACATTCAGTACTTC.

This clonotype was picked up a small number of times. V and J are TRBV9 and TRBJ2-1; 8 bases fit TRBD1. Germline-derived CDR1 and CDR2 are SGDLS and YYNGEE. This CDR3 has 16 amino acids. After removal of 4 bases from V and 7 bases from J, the junction contained 13 bases not matched to a gene. The CDR3 region has the DNA TGTGCCAGCAGCACCTTACAGGGGGGACCCCGAAATGAGCAGTTCTTC. It specifies CASSTLQGGPRNEQFF. Looking up the rest from reference TRBV9 and TRBJ2-1 gives the full variable domain: DSGVTQTPKHLITATGQRVTLRCSPRSGDLSVYWYQQSLDQGLQFLIQYYNGEERAKGNILERFSAQQFPDLHSELNLSSLELGDSALYFCASSTLQGGPRNEQFFGPGTRLTVL.

The genes are TRBV11-2 and TRBJ2-1, with 7 bases matching TRBD2. Trimming took 1 base from V and 6 from J; bases not matched to a gene: 6. The CDR3 extends over 15 amino acids. Germline V gives CDR1 SGHAT, CDR2 FQNNGV. CDR3 DNA sequence: TGTGCCAGCAGCTTAGTGAGACTAGCAGGCAATGAGCAGTTCTTC. Its protein is CASSLVRLAGNEQFF.

CDR3 loop: CASSSDREATYEQYF. Written as DNA, the CDR3 is TGTGCCAGCAGCTCGGACAGGGAAGCGACCTACGAGCAGTACTTC. The chain links TRBV7-9 to TRBJ2-7; 8 nucleotides line up with TRBD1. CDR3 length: 15 residues. V was clipped by 4 bases and J by 2 bases; unmatched bases: 7. Looked up from germline, CDR1 is SEHNR and CDR2 is FQNEAQ (reference sequence).

Details on this clonotype: Just one base apart from a much larger clone, this may be a read error. The CDR3 DNA follows: TGTGCCAGCAGGGACAGGGAAGAGACCCAGTACTTC. Encoded protein: CASRDREETQYF. The genes are TRBV2 and TRBJ2-5; 8 bases are a match to TRBD1. In germline, CDR1 is SNHLY, CDR2 FYNNEI. This CDR3 comprises 12 residues. With 6 bases clipped from V and 3 bases from J, the junction kept 0 bases outside the gene matches. Together with reference TRBV2 and TRBJ2-5, the CDR3 gives the full variable domain: EPEVTQTPSHQVTQMGQEVILRCVPISNHLYFYWYRQILGQKVEFLVSFYNNEISEKSEIFDDQFSVERPDGSNFTLKIRSTKLEDSAMYFCASRDREETQYFGPGTRLLVL.

This chain uses TRBV20-1 with TRBJ2-4, with 11 bases fitting TRBD2. Judging by the DNA end, TRBJ2-5 fits better; the J call may be wrong. CDR3 length: 15 residues. Germline loops: CDR1 DFQATT, CDR2 SNEGSKA (reference sequence). CDR3 sequence: CSARFSGGAGETQYF. As DNA, the CDR3 is TGCAGTGCTAGATTTAGCGGGGGGGCCGGTGAGACCCAGTACTTC.

This chain connects TRBV4-2 to TRBJ2-7, with 11 bases identical to TRBD1. The CDR3 contains 15 residues. CDR1 is LGHNA and CDR2 is YNFKEQ in the germline V gene. Trimming at V came to 3 bases and at J to 3 bases, leaving 4 bases not matched to a gene. The CDR3 spells CASSQPGQGDYEQYF. CDR3 in DNA: TGTGCCAGCAGCCAGCCGGGACAGGGGGACTACGAGCAGTACTTC.

This clonotype has a handful of counts. The chain carries TRBV5-1 and TRBJ2-5; either TRBD1 or TRBD2 may supply D (5 bases each). The CDR3 is 15 amino acids. The germline V gene encodes CDR1 SGHRS and CDR2 YFSETQ. Deletions cut 4 bases from V and 1 base from J, with 14 bases between. The DNA for the CDR3 is TGCGCCAGCAGCGGAACCGGGACGGCCCAAGAGACCCAGTACTTC. Translation: CASSGTGTAQETQYF.

In nucleotides, the CDR3 is TGTGCCATCAGCCCACAGGGGGGCTACGAGCAGTACTTC. This sequence encodes CAISPQGGYEQYF. J is TRBJ2-1 and V is TRBV10-3, with TRBD1 matching over 8 bases. The DNA end is more similar to TRBJ2-7, so the J call may be wrong. Germline V lookup: CDR1 ENHRY, CDR2 SYGVKD. CDR3 size: 13 residues.

The V call is TRBV5-5, the J call TRBJ1-2, with D hard to call. In germline, CDR1 is SGHKS, CDR2 YYEKEE (reference sequence). V shed 0 bases and J shed 4 bases, with 13 bases lying between them. This CDR3 comprises 15 residues. CDR3 bases: TGTGCCAGCAGCTTGGCTCTGGGCTGGGGCTATGGCTACACCTTC. Translation: CASSLALGWGYGYTF.

The chain couples TRBV14 to TRBJ1-6; 8 nucleotides align to TRBD1. Germline CDR1 and CDR2: SGHDN and FVKESK. The CDR3 extends over 15 amino acids. The junction had 5 bases not matched to a gene; V was cut back by 1 base and J by 9 bases. CDR3 protein: CASSQVYRGASPLHF. DNA for the CDR3: TGTGCCAGCAGCCAAGTGTACAGGGGGGCTTCACCCCTCCACTTT.

In its sample, this clonotype was seen a few times. This chain links TRBV2 with TRBJ2-5; 10 nucleotides line up with TRBD2. Germline V CDR1 and CDR2: SNHLY, FYNNEI. V was clipped by 6 bases and J by 5 bases; unmatched bases: 15. The CDR3 contains 17 residues. The CDR3 is CASRLGSGGHLRETQYF. The CDR3 nucleotides read TGTGCCAGCAGGCTCGGTAGCGGGGGGCACCTTCGGGAGACCCAGTACTTC.

V is TRBV4-1 and J is TRBJ2-5; tentative D call: TRBD2 (7 bases). There are 17 residues in the CDR3. Germline V lookup: CDR1 MGHRA, CDR2 YSYEKL. V lost 0 bases to trimming and J lost 1 base, with 15 bases between them. The CDR3 region is CASSQDHGGGRQETQYF. The CDR3 bases are TGCGCCAGCAGCCAAGATCATGGGGGGGGGCGCCAAGAGACCCAGTACTTC.

V is TRBV5-1 and J is TRBJ2-1, with 10 bases fitting TRBD2. Germline-derived CDR1 and CDR2 are SGHRS and YFSETQ. This CDR3 comprises 16 residues. V shed 3 bases and J 3 bases; nucleotides not matched to a gene: 6. The CDR3 DNA sequence: TGCGCCAGCAGCTCGGCCCGGACTAGCGGCTACAATGAGCAGTTCTTC. Translated: CASSSARTSGYNEQFF.

In this sample, this clonotype turned up a few times. The rearrangement links TRBV7-2 to TRBJ1-5; no clear D gene. The CDR3 runs 15 residues. Trimming shortened V by 1 base and J by 4 bases, and 11 bases separated the two germline ends. Per the germline V gene, CDR1 is SGHTA and CDR2 is FQGNSA. For the CDR3, the DNA is TGTGCCAGCAGCTTAGTTGCTCCTCTTAATCAGCCCCAGCATTTT. Amino acid sequence: CASSLVAPLNQPQHF.

V and J are TRBV5-5 and TRBJ1-1; the match to TRBD1 covers 10 bases. The germline gives CDR1 SGHKS, CDR2 YYEKEE (reference sequence). With V trimmed by 0 bases and J by 0 bases, 2 bases remained unmatched. CDR3 size: 16 residues. CDR3 amino acids: CASSLAGQGMNTEAFF. CDR3 bases: TGTGCCAGCAGCTTGGCGGGACAGGGGATGAACACTGAAGCTTTCTTT.

The chain links TRBV7-2 to TRBJ2-4; D is ambiguous. The germline V gene has CDR1 SGHTA and CDR2 FQGNSA. Trimming stripped 4 bases from V and 1 base from J, with 2 bases between. CDR3 length: 12 residues. CDR3 sequence: CASSSAKNIQYF. For the CDR3, the DNA is TGTGCCAGCAGCTCGGCCAAAAACATTCAGTACTTC.

This clonotype was seen only a few times. The chain couples TRBV5-1 to TRBJ2-1; 12 bases line up with TRBD2. Germline V gene data show CDR1 as SGHRS and CDR2 as YFSETQ. Trimming took 0 bases from V and 9 from J; bases not matched to a gene: 7. The CDR3 contains 16 residues. CDR3 coding DNA: TGCGCCAGCAGCTTGGTTCCGGGACTAGCGGGTGGTGAGCAGTTCTTC. It is translated as CASSLVPGLAGGEQFF.

In this sample, this clonotype turned up a few times. The chain recombines TRBV7-2 with TRBJ2-1, with a possible D match to TRBD1 (6 bases). Trimming took off 1 base at V and 7 bases at J, with 14 bases between the two ends. The CDR3 is made up of 15 amino acids. The germline V gene encodes CDR1 SGHTA and CDR2 FQGNSA. The CDR3 protein is CASSLEGQGWNEQFF. CDR3 sequence (DNA): TGTGCCAGCAGCTTAGAAGGGCAGGGGTGGAATGAGCAGTTCTTC.

This clonotype was counted between two and nine times. This sequence joins TRBV7-2 and TRBJ2-5; 8 bases agree with TRBD1. The ends lost 5 bases at V and 5 bases at J; junction bases unmatched: 10. The germline gives CDR1 SGHTA, CDR2 FQGNSA. The CDR3 is made up of 15 amino acids. The CDR3 DNA sequence: TGTGCCAGCAGCCCAGGGGGCGCAATGGGGGAGACCCAGTACTTC. This sequence encodes CASSPGGAMGETQYF.

The V gene is TRBV14, the J gene TRBJ1-2; 9 bases agree with TRBD1. This CDR3 is built from 15 residues. The V and J ends lost 3 bases and 4 bases, in that order; junction bases with no gene match: 6. The germline gives CDR1 SGHDN, CDR2 FVKESK. CDR3 sequence: CASSHGTGTGYGYTF. CDR3 DNA sequence: TGTGCCAGCAGCCACGGGACAGGGACTGGCTATGGCTACACCTTC. Combining the CDR3 with reference TRBV14 and TRBJ1-2 gives the whole variable domain EAGVTQFPSHSVIEKGQTVTLRCDPISGHDNLYWYRRVMGKEIKFLLHFVKESKQDESGMPNNRFLAERTGGTYSTLKVQPAELEDSGVYFCASSHGTGTGYGYTFGSGTRLTVV.

This rearrangement joins TRBV12-3 or TRBV12-4 to TRBJ2-7; D tentatively fits TRBD1 or TRBD2 (5 bases each). The V end was cut by 3 bases, the J end by 5 bases, with 11 bases between. This CDR3 contains 13 residues. The CDR3 is CASSLRGIHEQYF. The CDR3 coding sequence is TGTGCCAGCAGTTTGAGGGGTATCCACGAGCAGTACTTC.

The chain employs TRBV2 and TRBJ2-1; TRBD2 matches 16 bases. Per germline, CDR1 SNHLY and CDR2 FYNNEI. CDR3 size: 14 residues. Trimming removed 5 bases from V and 13 bases from J; junction bases left unmatched: 5. CDR3 nucleotides: TGTGCCAGCAGTTCCGGGACTAGCGGGGGGGGCCAGTTCTTC. Amino acid sequence: CASSSGTSGGGQFF. Combining the CDR3 with reference TRBV2 and TRBJ2-1 gives the whole variable domain EPEVTQTPSHQVTQMGQEVILRCVPISNHLYFYWYRQILGQKVEFLVSFYNNEISEKSEIFDDQFSVERPDGSNFTLKIRSTKLEDSAMYFCASSSGTSGGGQFFGPGTRLTVL.

The genes are TRBV21-1 and TRBJ2-1; the table names TRBD2, a call not compared with the DNA. TRBV21-1 is annotated as a pseudogene. The CDR3 has 19 residues. Written as DNA, the CDR3 is TGTGCCAGCAGCAAATTTGAGACTAGCGGGGGGTTCTCCTACAATGAGCAGTTCTTC. Its protein product is CASSKFETSGGFSYNEQFF.